This TCR beta chain came from a study of T cell responses to AZD1222 COVID-19 vaccine. Overall study findings and caveats: Spike as a whole was targeted by vaccine-associated CD4 TCRs, dominant at 160-218 and 743-854. Clonal diversity was possibly underestimated; the donors were predominantly white British and more often female.

A note on this clone: Its antigen is not identified.

The protocol was immunoSEQ multiplex PCR, while the TCRdb copy is restricted to in-frame clones and leaves out a portion. The sample includes 79,000 or so clones, around 80% of them seen just once. The CDR3 loop spans 14 amino acids. Germline CDR1 is SGHTA and CDR2 is FQGNSA. The ends were cut back, 3 bases at V and 1 base at J, with 9 bases in the middle. The sample consisted of peripheral blood, taken 28 days after the second dose of the MenACWY control vaccine. V and J are TRBV7-2 and TRBJ1-1, with D unresolved. This TCR came from an adult who received the MenACWY meningococcal vaccine as a control. The CDR3 region has the DNA TGTGCCAGCAGCTTCTCTGGGTCGAACACTGAAGCTTTCTTT. It translates to CASSFSGSNTEAFF. Combining the CDR3 with reference TRBV7-2 and TRBJ1-1 gives the whole variable domain GAGVSQSPSNKVTEKGKDVELRCDPISGHTALYWYRQSLGQGLEFLIYFQGNSAPDKSGLPSDRFSAERTGGSVSTLTIQRTQQEDSAVYLCASSFSGSNTEAFFGQGTRLTVV.